Below, 9 T cell receptor beta chains from the same sample are listed, as sequenced in a study of T cell responses to AZD1222 COVID-19 vaccine. TCRdb keeps only in-frame clones here, not all; method: immunoSEQ multiplex PCR. Found here are some 150,000 clones, 90% to 95% of them singletons; the top ten hold around 2.8%. The specimen comprised peripheral blood, sampled on day 0 of MenACWY control vaccination. All receptors come from an adult in good health.

This chain links TRBV7-9 with TRBJ1-1; 8 positions agree with TRBD1. The trim removed 5 bases at V and 8 bases at J, leaving 19 bases unmatched. The germline gives CDR1 SEHNR, CDR2 FQNEAQ (reference sequence). The length of the CDR3 is 17 residues. Here the CDR3 DNA reads TGTGCCAGCAGCCCCTGGGGGCCGACAGGGGCTACGGCCGAAGCTTTCTTT. This gives the protein CASSPWGPTGATAEAFF.

The chain combines TRBV3-1 (or the pseudogene TRBV3-2) with TRBJ2-2, with D tentatively TRBD1 (5 bases). The CDR3 runs 14 residues. V shed 7 bases and J shed 1 base, with 10 bases lying between them. Germline V gene lookup returns CDR1 LGHDT and CDR2 YNNKEL (reference sequence). CDR3 loop: CASTLTGNTGELFF. Here the CDR3 DNA reads TGTGCCAGCACCCTTACAGGGAACACCGGGGAGCTGTTTTTT.

This chain links TRBV12-3 or TRBV12-4 with TRBJ1-2, with TRBD1 matching 7 bases. The junction had 9 bases not matched to a gene; V was cut back by 11 bases and J by 6 bases. This CDR3 contains 12 residues. In nucleotides, the CDR3 is TGTGCCGCATGGAGGGGGCAGGATGGCTACACCTTC. Encoded protein: CAAWRGQDGYTF.

V usage is TRBV29-1 and J usage is TRBJ1-2; D not resolved. Germline V gives CDR1 SQVTM, CDR2 ANQGSEA. The CDR3 runs to 13 residues. The ends were cut back, 7 bases at V and 5 bases at J, with 17 bases in the middle. The DNA for the CDR3 is TGCAGCGCCCTACCTCCCGGCCTATATGGCTACACCTTC. Translation gives CSALPPGLYGYTF.

This chain joins TRBV11-3 and TRBJ2-1, with 7 bases identical to TRBD2. The germline V gene has CDR1 SGHNT and CDR2 YENEEA. This CDR3 contains 19 residues. Trimming cost V 0 bases and J 0 bases; bases outside gene matches: 11. The CDR3 spells CASSLDGNSGSHSYNEQFF. The CDR3 DNA follows: TGTGCCAGCAGCTTAGATGGCAATAGCGGGTCCCACTCCTACAATGAGCAGTTCTTC. Combining the CDR3 with reference TRBV11-3 and TRBJ2-1 gives the whole variable domain EAGVVQSPRYKIIEKKQPVAFWCNPISGHNTLYWYLQNLGQGPELLIRYENEEAVDDSQLPKDRFSAERLKGVDSTLKIQPAELGDSAVYLCASSLDGNSGSHSYNEQFFGPGTRLTVL.

The chain has TRBV10-3 and TRBJ1-1, with TRBD1 matching over 7 bases. V was pared by 4 bases and J by 1 base, with 6 bases of the junction left unmatched. CDR3 length: 15 amino acids. Germline V gene data show CDR1 as ENHRY and CDR2 as SYGVKD. CDR3 sequence reads: CAISGVGQRNTEAFF. CDR3 DNA sequence: TGTGCCATCAGTGGGGTGGGACAGCGGAACACTGAAGCTTTCTTT.

The sample holds a few counts of this clone. V usage is TRBV30 and J usage is TRBJ2-5; TRBD2 matches 9 bases. The V and J ends lost 7 bases and 6 bases, in that order; junction bases with no gene match: 12. CDR1 is GTSNPN and CDR2 is SVGIG in the germline V gene (reference sequence). This CDR3 is 14 amino acids long. In nucleotides, the CDR3 is TGTGCCTCAGATCGAATAGCGGGGGACCAGACCCAGTACTTC. It specifies CASDRIAGDQTQYF. The complete variable domain, with remaining parts taken from reference TRBV30 and TRBJ2-5, reads SQTIHQWPATLVQPVGSPLSLECTVEGTSNPNLYWYRQAAGRGLQLLFYSVGIGQISSEVPQNLSASRPQDRQFILSSKKLLLSDSGFYLCASDRIAGDQTQYFGPGTRLLVL.

This rearrangement joins TRBV27 to TRBJ2-3; TRBD2 matches at 12 bases. There are 18 residues in the CDR3. V gave up 5 bases and J gave up 4 bases; unmatched junction bases: 13. Germline assignment: CDR1 MNHEY and CDR2 SMNVEV (reference sequence). CDR3 region: CASSHRLAGDAGPDTQYF. CDR3 DNA sequence: TGTGCCAGCAGTCATCGACTAGCGGGAGATGCAGGCCCAGATACGCAGTATTTT.

The V and J genes are TRBV19 and TRBJ1-5; TRBD1 is a possible D gene (5 bases). From germline, CDR1 is LNHDA and CDR2 SQIVND (reference sequence). V was pared by 5 bases and J by 0 bases, with 14 bases between. There are 16 residues in the CDR3. DNA for the CDR3: TGTGCCAGTAGTGACGACAGATACTATAGCAATCAGCCCCAGCATTTT. It codes for CASSDDRYYSNQPQHF.